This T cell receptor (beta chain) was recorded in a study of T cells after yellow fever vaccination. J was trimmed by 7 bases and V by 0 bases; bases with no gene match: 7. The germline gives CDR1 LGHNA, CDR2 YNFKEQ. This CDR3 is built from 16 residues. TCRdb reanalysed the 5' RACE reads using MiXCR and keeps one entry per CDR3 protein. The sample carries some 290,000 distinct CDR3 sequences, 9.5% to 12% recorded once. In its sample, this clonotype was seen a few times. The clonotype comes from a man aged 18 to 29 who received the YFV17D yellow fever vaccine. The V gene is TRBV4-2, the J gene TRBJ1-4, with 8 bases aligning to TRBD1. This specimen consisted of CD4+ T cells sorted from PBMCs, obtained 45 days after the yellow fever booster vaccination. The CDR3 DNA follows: TGTGCCAGCAGCCAAGATCTCAGGGGGCGCGGTGAAAAACTGTTTTTT. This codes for CASSQDLRGRGEKLFF.